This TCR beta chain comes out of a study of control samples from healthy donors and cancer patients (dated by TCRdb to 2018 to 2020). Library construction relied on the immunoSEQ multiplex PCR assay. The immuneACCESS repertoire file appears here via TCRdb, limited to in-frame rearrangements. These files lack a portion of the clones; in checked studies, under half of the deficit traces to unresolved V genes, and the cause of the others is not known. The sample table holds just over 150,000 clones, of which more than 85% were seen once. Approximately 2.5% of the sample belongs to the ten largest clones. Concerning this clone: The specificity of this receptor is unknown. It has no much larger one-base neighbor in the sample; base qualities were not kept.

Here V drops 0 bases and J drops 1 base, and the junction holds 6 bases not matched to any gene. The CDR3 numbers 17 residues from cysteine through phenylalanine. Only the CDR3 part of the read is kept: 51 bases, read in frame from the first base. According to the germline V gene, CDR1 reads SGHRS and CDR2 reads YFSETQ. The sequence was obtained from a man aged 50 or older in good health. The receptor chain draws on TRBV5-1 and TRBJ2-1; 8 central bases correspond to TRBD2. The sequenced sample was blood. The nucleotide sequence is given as TGCGCCAGCAGCTTGGCCGGTGCGGGGGGATCCTACAATGAGCAGTTCTTC. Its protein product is CASSLAGAGGSYNEQFF.